These 6 T cell receptor beta chains share one sample of origin, sequenced in a study of post-analysis software for immune sequencing data. Points from the study as a whole: Controls showed lower frequencies than patients for five TRBV segments, and TRBV5-6, TRBV5-1 and TRBV20-1 were among these.

Presence of unique molecular identifiers characterized the TCR beta cDNA libraries. TCRdb processed the PCR reads anew with MiXCR; each CDR3 protein has one entry. The data show about 460,000 distinct CDR3 sequences, roughly 45% seen once. Their specific antigens are unknown. Specimen: blood. The receptors derive from a girl aged 10 to 17 with multiple sclerosis.

The V and J genes are TRBV12-3 or TRBV12-4 and TRBJ2-1; TRBD1 agrees at 7 bases. Trimming cost V 8 bases and J 6 bases; bases outside gene matches: 10. There are 14 residues in the CDR3. The CDR3 reads CASGRDSNANEQFF. The DNA of the CDR3 is TGTGCCAGCGGAAGGGACAGCAACGCCAATGAGCAGTTCTTC.

This chain joins TRBV5-1 and TRBJ1-6; 8 bases map to TRBD1. There are 15 residues in the CDR3. Germline V gene data show CDR1 as SGHRS and CDR2 as YFSETQ. V was pared by 5 bases and J by 9 bases, with 10 bases of the junction left unmatched. This chain's CDR3 is CASRDREYLASPLHF. CDR3 sequence (DNA): TGCGCCAGCAGGGACAGGGAATATCTTGCTTCACCCCTCCACTTT.

The chain joins TRBV30 to TRBJ2-5; D ambiguous. The CDR3 sequence is 14 residues long. Germline V gene sequence: CDR1 GTSNPN, CDR2 SVGIG (reference sequence). V lost 3 bases to trimming and J lost 0 bases, with 11 bases between them. DNA for the CDR3: TGTGCCTGGAGCGGTAACACGTACCAAGAGACCCAGTACTTC. Its protein product is CAWSGNTYQETQYF.

The chain is built from TRBV27 and TRBJ2-7; D perhaps matches TRBD2 (6 bases). This CDR3 comprises 14 residues. The V end was cut by 5 bases, the J end by 0 bases, with 11 bases between. Germline V gene lookup returns CDR1 MNHEY and CDR2 SMNVEV (reference sequence). The CDR3 reads CASSLLASSYEQYF. In DNA, the CDR3 is TGTGCCAGCAGTCTCCTAGCGTCCTCCTACGAGCAGTACTTC.

This clonotype has a handful of counts. This chain links TRBV27 with TRBJ2-1; 10 bases align to TRBD2. V shed 8 bases, J shed 1 base, and the junction held 2 bases outside the gene matches. The CDR3 length is 14 residues. Germline assignment: CDR1 MNHEY and CDR2 SMNVEV (reference sequence). The DNA of the CDR3 is TGTGCCAGCTGGGGACTAGCGTCCTACAATGAGCAGTTCTTC. Translated, it gives CASWGLASYNEQFF.

This clonotype was found a few times. The rearrangement uses TRBV27 and TRBJ2-5, with 9 bases matching TRBD1. CDR1 MNHEY and CDR2 SMNVEV come from the germline V gene (reference sequence). With V trimmed by 5 bases and J by 7 bases, 5 bases remained unmatched. The CDR3 has 13 residues. The DNA for the CDR3 is TGTGCCAGCAGTCCTGGACAGGGGATGACCCAGTACTTC. Its translation: CASSPGQGMTQYF.